The present T cell receptor (beta chain) was sequenced within a study of cytomegalovirus exposure and HLA in healthy donors. Study-wide context: Per a later analysis, the roughly 700 first-cohort and 95 to 150 validation repertoires shared one platform. Study-wide points: A classifier reportedly called cytomegalovirus status with high sensitivity and specificity.

Note on this clone: The antigen is not known.

Clones were sequenced by immunoSEQ multiplex PCR, and TCRdb holds only the in-frame ones, with some missing. The sample shows some 43,000 clones, around nine tenths of them seen only once. The CDR3 has 13 amino acids. Between the trimmed V and J ends, which lost 0 bases and 10 bases, there was a span of 12 bases. Germline loops: CDR1 LGHNA, CDR2 YSLEER. The sequencing input was PBMCs. The clonotype originates from a man younger than 30 in good health and CMV-seronegative. V and J are TRBV4-3 and TRBJ1-2; D is possibly TRBD1 (5 bases). CDR3 in amino acids: CASSQDLGQDYTF. The CDR3 coding sequence is TGCGCCAGCAGCCAAGATCTGGGGCAGGACTACACCTTC.